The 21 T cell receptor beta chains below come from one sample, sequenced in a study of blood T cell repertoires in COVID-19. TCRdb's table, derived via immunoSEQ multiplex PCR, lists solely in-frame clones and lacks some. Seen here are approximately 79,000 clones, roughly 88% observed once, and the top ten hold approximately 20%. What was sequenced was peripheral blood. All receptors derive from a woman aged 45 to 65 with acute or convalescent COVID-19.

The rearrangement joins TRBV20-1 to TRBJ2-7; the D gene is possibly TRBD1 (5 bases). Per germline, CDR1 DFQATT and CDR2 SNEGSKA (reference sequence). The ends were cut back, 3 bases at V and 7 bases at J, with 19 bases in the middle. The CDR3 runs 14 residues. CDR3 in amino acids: CSASGQVNPREQYF. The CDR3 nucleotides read TGCAGTGCTAGTGGACAAGTAAACCCCCGGGAGCAGTACTTC.

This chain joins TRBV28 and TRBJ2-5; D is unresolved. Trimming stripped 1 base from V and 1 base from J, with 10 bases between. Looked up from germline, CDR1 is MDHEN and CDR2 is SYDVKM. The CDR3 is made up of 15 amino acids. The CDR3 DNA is TGTGCCAGCAGTTTATTTCGTAACAGCCAAGAGACCCAGTACTTC. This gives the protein CASSLFRNSQETQYF.

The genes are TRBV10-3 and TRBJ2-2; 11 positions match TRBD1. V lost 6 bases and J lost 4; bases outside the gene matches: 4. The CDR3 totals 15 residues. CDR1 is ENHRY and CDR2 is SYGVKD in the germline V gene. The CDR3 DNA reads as TGTGCCATCAGAACCGGGACAGGGGGCACCGGGGAGCTGTTTTTT. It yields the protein CAIRTGTGGTGELFF.

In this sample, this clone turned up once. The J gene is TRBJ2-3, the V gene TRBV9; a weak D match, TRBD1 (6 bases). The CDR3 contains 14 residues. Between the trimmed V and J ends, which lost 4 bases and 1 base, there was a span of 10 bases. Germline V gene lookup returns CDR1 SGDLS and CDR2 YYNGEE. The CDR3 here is CASSSGHRTDTQYF. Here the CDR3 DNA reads TGTGCCAGCAGCTCGGGACACCGCACAGATACGCAGTATTTT.

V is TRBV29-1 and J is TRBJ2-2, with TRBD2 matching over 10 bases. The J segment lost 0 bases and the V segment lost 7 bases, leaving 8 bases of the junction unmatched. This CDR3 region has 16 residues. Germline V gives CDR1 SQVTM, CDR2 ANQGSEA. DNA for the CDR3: TGCAGCGGGGGGTTAGCGGGAGGAACGAACACCGGGGAGCTGTTTTTT. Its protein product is CSGGLAGGTNTGELFF.

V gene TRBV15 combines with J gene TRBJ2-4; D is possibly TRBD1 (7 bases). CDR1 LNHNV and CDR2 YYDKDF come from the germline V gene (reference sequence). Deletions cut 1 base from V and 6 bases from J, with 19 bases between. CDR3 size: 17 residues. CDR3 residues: CATSRGRRQGGANIQYF. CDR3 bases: TGTGCCACCAGCAGAGGGAGGAGACAGGGAGGCGCAAACATTCAGTACTTC.

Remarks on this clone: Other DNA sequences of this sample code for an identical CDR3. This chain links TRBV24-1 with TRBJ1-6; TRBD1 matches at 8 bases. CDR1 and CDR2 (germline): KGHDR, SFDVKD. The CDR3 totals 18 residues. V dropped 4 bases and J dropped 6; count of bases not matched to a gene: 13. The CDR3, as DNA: TGTGCCACCAGTGACCCGGGACAGGCCGGCTGGCCTAATTCACCCCTCCACTTT. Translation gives CATSDPGQAGWPNSPLHF.

The CDR3 DNA reads as TGTGCCAGTAGTATGGCAGGGGGCGTTGGAACTGAAGCTTTCTTT. It specifies CASSMAGGVGTEAFF. The genes are TRBV19 and TRBJ1-1, with TRBD1 identical over 8 bases. Losses at the gene ends were 3 bases for V and 5 bases for J; bases not matched to a gene: 8. The CDR3 is 15 amino acids. Germline V gene data show CDR1 as LNHDA and CDR2 as SQIVND (reference sequence).

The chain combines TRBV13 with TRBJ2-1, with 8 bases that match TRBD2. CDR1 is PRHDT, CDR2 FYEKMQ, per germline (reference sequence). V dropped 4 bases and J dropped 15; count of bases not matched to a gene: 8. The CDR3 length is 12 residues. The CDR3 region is CASSSLAGKGFF. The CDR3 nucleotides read TGTGCCAGCAGCTCCTTAGCGGGAAAAGGGTTCTTC.

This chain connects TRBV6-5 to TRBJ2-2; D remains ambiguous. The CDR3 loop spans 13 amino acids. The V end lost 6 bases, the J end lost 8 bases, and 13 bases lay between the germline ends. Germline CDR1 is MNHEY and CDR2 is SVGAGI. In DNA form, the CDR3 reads TGTGCCAGCAGCTCCGTTGTCGGGGGGGAGCTGTTTTTT. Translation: CASSSVVGGELFF.

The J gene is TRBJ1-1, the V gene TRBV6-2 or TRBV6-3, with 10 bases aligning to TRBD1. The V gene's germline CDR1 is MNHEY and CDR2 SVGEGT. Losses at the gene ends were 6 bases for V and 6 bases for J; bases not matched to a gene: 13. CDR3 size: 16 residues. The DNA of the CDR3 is TGTGCCAGCAGCCACGGGCTGGGACAGGGGAAGGCTGAAGCTTTCTTT. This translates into CASSHGLGQGKAEAFF.

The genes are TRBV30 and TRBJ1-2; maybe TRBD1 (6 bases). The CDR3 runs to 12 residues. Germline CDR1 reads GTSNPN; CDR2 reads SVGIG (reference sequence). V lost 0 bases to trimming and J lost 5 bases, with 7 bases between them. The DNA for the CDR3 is TGTGCCTGGAGTGTACAGGGTTATGGCTACACCTTC. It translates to CAWSVQGYGYTF. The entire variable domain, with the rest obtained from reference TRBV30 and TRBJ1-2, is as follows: SQTIHQWPATLVQPVGSPLSLECTVEGTSNPNLYWYRQAAGRGLQLLFYSVGIGQISSEVPQNLSASRPQDRQFILSSKKLLLSDSGFYLCAWSVQGYGYTFGSGTRLTVV.

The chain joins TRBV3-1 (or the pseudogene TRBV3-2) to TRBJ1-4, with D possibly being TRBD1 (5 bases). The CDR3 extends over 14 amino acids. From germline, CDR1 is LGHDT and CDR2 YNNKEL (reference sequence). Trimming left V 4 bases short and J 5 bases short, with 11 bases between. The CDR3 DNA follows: TGTGCCAGCAGCCCAGGGCAGGCAAATGAAAAACTGTTTTTT. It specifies CASSPGQANEKLFF.

CDR3 in amino acids: CASTYLTALGTDTQYF. As DNA, the CDR3 is TGTGCCAGCACCTATCTAACTGCACTCGGCACAGATACGCAGTATTTT. This sequence joins TRBV27 and TRBJ2-3; D is undetermined. The CDR3 spans 16 residues. The V end was cut by 7 bases, the J end by 1 base, with 18 bases between. Germline V CDR1 and CDR2: MNHEY, SMNVEV (reference sequence).

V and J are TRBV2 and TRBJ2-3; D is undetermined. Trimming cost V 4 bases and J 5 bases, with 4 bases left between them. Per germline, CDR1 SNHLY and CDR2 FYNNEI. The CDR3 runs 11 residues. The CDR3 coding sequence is TGTGCCAGCAGTGTAGTAGATACGCAGTATTTT. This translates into CASSVVDTQYF.

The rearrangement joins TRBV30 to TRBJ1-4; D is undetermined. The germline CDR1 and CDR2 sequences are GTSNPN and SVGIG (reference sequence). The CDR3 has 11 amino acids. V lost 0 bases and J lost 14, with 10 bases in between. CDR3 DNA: TGTGCCTGGAGTGTTAACAGACACCTGTTTTTT. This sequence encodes CAWSVNRHLFF.

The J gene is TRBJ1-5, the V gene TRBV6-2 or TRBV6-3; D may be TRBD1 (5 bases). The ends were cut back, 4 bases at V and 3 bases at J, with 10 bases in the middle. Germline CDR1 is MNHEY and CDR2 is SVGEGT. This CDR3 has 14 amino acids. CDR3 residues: CASSFSGNNQPQHF. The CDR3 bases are TGTGCCAGCAGTTTTTCAGGGAACAATCAGCCCCAGCATTTT.

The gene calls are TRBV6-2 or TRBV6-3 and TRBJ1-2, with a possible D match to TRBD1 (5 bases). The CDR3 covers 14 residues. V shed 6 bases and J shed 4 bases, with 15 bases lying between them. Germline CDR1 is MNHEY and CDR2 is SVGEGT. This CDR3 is CASSDPQGGYGYTF. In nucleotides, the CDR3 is TGTGCCAGCAGCGACCCCCAGGGAGGCTATGGCTACACCTTC.

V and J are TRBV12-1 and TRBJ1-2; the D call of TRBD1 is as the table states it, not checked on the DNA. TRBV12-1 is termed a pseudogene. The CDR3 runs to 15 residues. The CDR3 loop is CASSHPRDSGRGYTF. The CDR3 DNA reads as TGTGCCAGCAGCCACCCTCGGGACAGCGGGCGTGGCTACACCTTC.

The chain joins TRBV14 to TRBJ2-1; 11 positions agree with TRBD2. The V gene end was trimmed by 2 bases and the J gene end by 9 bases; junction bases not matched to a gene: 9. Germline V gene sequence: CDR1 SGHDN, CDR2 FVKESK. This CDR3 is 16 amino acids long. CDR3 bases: TGTGCCAGCAGCCAACCGACTAGCGGGGACTTCAGTGAGCAGTTCTTC. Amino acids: CASSQPTSGDFSEQFF.

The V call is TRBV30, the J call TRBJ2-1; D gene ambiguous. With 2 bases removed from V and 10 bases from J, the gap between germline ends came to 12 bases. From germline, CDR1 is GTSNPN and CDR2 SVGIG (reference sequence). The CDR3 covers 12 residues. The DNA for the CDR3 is TGTGCCTGGAGTTCTAACCTAGGCGAGCAGTTCTTC. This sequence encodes CAWSSNLGEQFF.